This TCR beta chain was recorded in a study of primary melanoma T cells and metastatic recurrence. The ends lost 2 bases at V and 6 bases at J; junction bases unmatched: 5. Germline values: CDR1 SGHRS, CDR2 YFSETQ. This CDR3 region has 14 residues. On this clone itself: What it binds is not known.

Overall study results and limits: Independent of thickness, ulceration, mitotic rate and age, T-cell fraction reportedly predicted outcome.

Generated by immunoSEQ multiplex PCR, the TCRdb table keeps only in-frame clones and is missing some. The repertoire consists of 850 to 900 clones, with under 90% occurring once and the leading ten covering approximately 9.1%. Sample: melanoma tumor tissue. The TCR was taken from a human donor with melanoma. The chain is built from TRBV5-1 and TRBJ1-2, with 9 bases that match TRBD1. This CDR3 is CASSFSQGAHGYTF. CDR3 DNA sequence: TGCGCCAGCAGCTTTTCACAGGGGGCGCATGGCTACACCTTC.